This T cell receptor beta chain was sequenced for a study of T cells after yellow fever vaccination (dated 2019 in TCRdb). In the study overall: Libraries from fractions with low cell numbers were prepared with the SMART-Seq v4 Ultra Low Input RNA kit. Two healthy male donors, one aged 18 to 30 and one aged 30 to 40 years, made up the cohort. To follow T-cell clones before and after primary and booster YFV17D yellow fever vaccination, bulk TCR alpha and beta repertoires were sequenced over time. Blood samples were taken at several timepoints before and after primary and secondary immunization, and bulk PBMC replicates and cell subsets were isolated.

The treatment or condition label here, explained by the study, means: live attenuated yellow fever vaccine strain. At each blood-draw timepoint, two biological replicates of bulk PBMCs were collected. A standard Ficoll-Paque protocol was used to isolate PBMCs from peripheral blood. TriZol was used to extract RNA from bulk PBMCs, from CD4 and CD8 fractions, and from dextramer-positive and dextramer-negative fractions. Sequencing relied on an Illumina NovaSeq 6000. TCR cDNA was synthesized by 5'RACE template switching, which introduced a universal primer site and unique molecular identifiers. Priming for cDNA synthesis came from both the TCR alpha and TCR beta constant segments. Library amplification used two PCR steps, and the second PCR step added sample barcodes and sequencing adapters. Libraries were sequenced on Illumina HiSeq 2500 (2x100 bp) or NovaSeq (2x150 bp). In the original analysis: Reads were demultiplexed and collapsed into UMI consensus sequences with MIGEC, and V(D)J alignment was performed with MiXCR. Vaccine-responding clonotypes were identified with edgeR using replicate PBMC samples, with FDR below 0.01 and a log2 fold change above 5 up to day 15 being required. CD4 or CD8 identity was assigned to each bulk clonotype according to whether the clonotype was present at higher abundance in the sequenced CD4 repertoire or the sequenced CD8 repertoire. Clones were called with MiXCR by TCRdb after fastp trimmed the public reads at Q25, and only in-frame beta chains were retained. Each record represents a unique CDR3 protein, reported with the most common genes and DNA among its rows. It is TCRdb's table, rather than the study itself, that gives the V and J calls and clone size. In all, the sample holds 350,000 to 450,000 distinct CDR3 sequences, and around 20% of those were seen once. The ten largest account for about 18% of the sample.

The research as a whole found: Compared with the primary T-cell response, the secondary T-cell response was weaker but faster, peaking on day 5 rather than day 15. A small fraction of clonotypes showed up in both the CD4 and CD8 compartments, probably as a result of convergent recombination. Because abundant contaminating clonotypes from the bulk population could be contained in FACS-sorted repertoires, computational filtering was required. The study included only a couple of donors, which limits how far the findings can be generalized. Most clones expanded after primary vaccination were re-detected after the booster (almost 98% of CD4 and 88% of CD8), suggesting broad memory maintenance.

With regard to this clonotype: No cognate antigen has been identified for it. Nothing much larger sits one base from this clone, and base qualities are not available.

This sequence was found in a man aged 18 to 30 who received the YFV17D yellow fever vaccine. The sequencing used PBMCs, collected before the yellow fever booster vaccination.

This receptor carries the CDR3 CASIKSFAEAFF. In nucleotides, the sequence is TGTGCCAGCATCAAGAGCTTCGCTGAAGCTTTCTTT. The chain employs TRBV7-8 and TRBJ1-1, with no confident D gene call. V and J are truncated by 7 bases and 6 bases respectively, leaving an intervening sequence of 12 bases. Via the germline V gene, CDR1 is SGHVS and CDR2 FQNEAQ. The CDR3 spans 12 residues, from the cysteine through the phenylalanine. The retained sequence is limited to the CDR3, 36 bases, with the frame set at the first base.